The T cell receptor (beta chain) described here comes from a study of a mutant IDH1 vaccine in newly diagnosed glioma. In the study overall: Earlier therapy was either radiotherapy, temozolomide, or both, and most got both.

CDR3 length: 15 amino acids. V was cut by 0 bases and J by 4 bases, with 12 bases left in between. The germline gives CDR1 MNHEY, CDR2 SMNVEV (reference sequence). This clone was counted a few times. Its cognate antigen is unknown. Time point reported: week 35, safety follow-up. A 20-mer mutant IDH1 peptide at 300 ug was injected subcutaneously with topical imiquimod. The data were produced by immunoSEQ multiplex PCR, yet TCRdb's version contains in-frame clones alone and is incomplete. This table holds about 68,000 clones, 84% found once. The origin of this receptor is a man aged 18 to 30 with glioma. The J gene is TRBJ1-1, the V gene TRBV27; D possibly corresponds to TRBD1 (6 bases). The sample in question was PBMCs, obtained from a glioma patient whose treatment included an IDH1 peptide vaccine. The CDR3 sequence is CASSLSGRGSTEAFF. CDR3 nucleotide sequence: TGTGCCAGCAGTTTATCAGGCAGGGGATCCACTGAAGCTTTCTTT.